Following are 27 T cell receptor beta chains from one sample sequenced in a study of blood T cell repertoires in COVID-19. Method: immunoSEQ multiplex PCR; TCRdb's copy keeps in-frame clones and lacks some. The table shows roughly 400,000 clones, with roughly 89% occurring only once. Sequencing was carried out using PBMCs or T cells enriched from blood (not recorded which). All receptors come from a woman aged 30 to 39 who had recovered from COVID-19.

V gene TRBV5-4 combines with J gene TRBJ2-1, with 7 bases aligning to TRBD2. The V and J ends lost 3 bases and 0 bases, in that order; junction bases with no gene match: 9. Germline loops: CDR1 SGHNT, CDR2 YYREEE (reference sequence). CDR3 length: 17 residues. CDR3 sequence reads: CASSSGLTKSSYNEQFF. The CDR3 DNA reads TGTGCCAGCAGCTCGGGACTAACCAAGAGCTCCTACAATGAGCAGTTCTTC.

The chain carries TRBV29-1 and TRBJ1-2; TRBD1 might be the D (6 bases). Per the germline V gene, CDR1 is SQVTM and CDR2 is ANQGSEA. Trimming shortened V by 4 bases and J by 4 bases, and 10 bases separated the two germline ends. There are 12 residues in the CDR3. CDR3 coding DNA: TGCAGCGTTGTTGGGACAACCTATGGCTACACCTTC. Protein sequence: CSVVGTTYGYTF.

The chain employs TRBV9 and TRBJ2-2, with D possibly matching TRBD2 (5 bases). This CDR3 comprises 15 residues. The germline CDR1 and CDR2 sequences are SGDLS and YYNGEE. With 1 base removed from V and 5 bases from J, the gap between germline ends came to 12 bases. In nucleotides, the CDR3 is TGTGCCAGCAGCGTAATTGGGAGTTGGACCGGGGAGCTGTTTTTT. It encodes CASSVIGSWTGELFF. The full variable domain, completed using reference TRBV9 and TRBJ2-2, is DSGVTQTPKHLITATGQRVTLRCSPRSGDLSVYWYQQSLDQGLQFLIQYYNGEERAKGNILERFSAQQFPDLHSELNLSSLELGDSALYFCASSVIGSWTGELFFGEGSRLTVL.

V is TRBV27 and J is TRBJ1-6, with D uncertain. The length of the CDR3 is 15 residues. Germline V gene data show CDR1 as MNHEY and CDR2 as SMNVEV (reference sequence). V was shortened by 3 bases and J by 0 bases, with 6 bases between the two germline ends. Written as DNA, the CDR3 is TGTGCCAGCAGTTTCTCGAGCTCCTATAATTCACCCCTCCACTTT. Its translation is CASSFSSSYNSPLHF.

The V and J genes are TRBV2 and TRBJ2-7, with 10 bases lining up with TRBD1. The CDR3 totals 17 residues. Germline V lookup: CDR1 SNHLY, CDR2 FYNNEI. V was clipped by 6 bases and J by 5 bases; unmatched bases: 16. The CDR3 DNA sequence: TGTGCCAGCAGACAATATTATGGGACAGGGGTTGTAGACGAGCAGTACTTC. Translated: CASRQYYGTGVVDEQYF.

In nucleotides, the CDR3 is TGCGCCAGCAGCTTGGGAAGTGGGACAGGGAGACCCGAGCAGTACTTC. Its translation: CASSLGSGTGRPEQYF. The rearrangement uses TRBV5-1 and TRBJ2-7; 9 bases line up with TRBD1. Germline V lookup: CDR1 SGHRS, CDR2 YFSETQ. The CDR3 runs 16 residues. V lost 0 bases to trimming and J lost 6 bases; unmatched junction nucleotides: 10.

V is TRBV11-1 and J is TRBJ2-1, with D perhaps TRBD1 (6 bases). Trimming cost V 1 base and J 4 bases, with 8 bases left between them. This CDR3 contains 14 residues. The germline CDR1 and CDR2 sequences are SGHAT and FQDESV (reference sequence). This CDR3 reads CASSLETGYNEQFF. Written as DNA, the CDR3 is TGTGCCAGCAGCTTAGAAACAGGGTACAATGAGCAGTTCTTC.

V usage is TRBV12-3 or TRBV12-4 and J usage is TRBJ2-1, with TRBD2 as a possible D gene (6 bases). The V end was cut by 4 bases, the J end by 8 bases, with 9 bases between. This CDR3 region has 12 residues. CDR3 region: CASSSGGYEQFF. The CDR3 DNA is TGTGCCAGCAGTTCTGGGGGGTATGAGCAGTTCTTC.

This clone has more than one count but fewer than ten. V gene TRBV7-2 combines with J gene TRBJ2-2; tentatively, D is TRBD1 (6 bases). V gave up 2 bases and J gave up 5 bases, with 12 bases separating them. The CDR3 totals 15 residues. Per the germline V gene, CDR1 is SGHTA and CDR2 is FQGNSA. CDR3 sequence: CASSLKQGRTGELFF. CDR3 nucleotide sequence: TGTGCCAGCAGCTTAAAACAGGGCCGTACCGGGGAGCTGTTTTTT.

A single count supports this clone. The chain employs TRBV30 and TRBJ2-1; 9 bases align to TRBD2. CDR1 and CDR2 (germline): GTSNPN, SVGIG (reference sequence). The CDR3 totals 13 residues. Trimming removed 5 bases from V and 7 bases from J; junction bases left unmatched: 6. The CDR3 nucleotides read TGTGCCTGGGTGGGACTAGCTTGGAATGAGCAGTTCTTC. Its protein is CAWVGLAWNEQFF.

This sequence joins TRBV19 and TRBJ2-1, with 9 bases fitting TRBD2. Losses at the gene ends were 3 bases for V and 5 bases for J; bases not matched to a gene: 8. This CDR3 has 16 residues. Germline loops: CDR1 LNHDA, CDR2 SQIVND (reference sequence). The CDR3 loop reads CASSMGGLAGHNEQFF. The CDR3, as DNA: TGTGCCAGTAGTATGGGAGGCCTAGCGGGACACAATGAGCAGTTCTTC.

The V and J genes are TRBV29-1 and TRBJ2-7, with TRBD1 identical over 11 bases. Trimming cost V 3 bases and J 4 bases; bases outside gene matches: 5. The CDR3 has 14 amino acids. Germline V gene data show CDR1 as SQVTM and CDR2 as ANQGSEA. This chain's CDR3 is CSVDIGQGAYEQYF. As DNA, the CDR3 is TGCAGCGTTGACATAGGACAGGGGGCATACGAGCAGTACTTC.

The V and J genes are TRBV5-5 and TRBJ2-1; possibly TRBD2 for D (6 bases). With 3 bases removed from V and 1 base from J, the gap between germline ends came to 11 bases. Germline lookup yields CDR1 SGHKS and CDR2 YYEKEE (reference sequence). The CDR3 is 15 amino acids. The CDR3 sequence: CASSSLAPSYNEQFF. The DNA for the CDR3 is TGTGCCAGCAGCTCTCTAGCGCCATCCTACAATGAGCAGTTCTTC.

V gene TRBV9 combines with J gene TRBJ1-2; TRBD1 aligns across 8 bases. Germline V gene sequence: CDR1 SGDLS, CDR2 YYNGEE. This CDR3 contains 15 residues. V lost 3 bases, J lost 5 bases, and 9 bases stayed unmatched. The CDR3: CASSAGQGGMYGYTF. In DNA form, the CDR3 reads TGTGCCAGCAGCGCCGGACAGGGTGGAATGTATGGCTACACCTTC.

The chain uses TRBV9 and TRBJ1-1; no definite D call. V gave up 4 bases and J gave up 10 bases, with 5 bases separating them. Looked up from germline, CDR1 is SGDLS and CDR2 is YYNGEE. CDR3 length: 9 amino acids. CDR3 sequence: CASSPRAFF. The CDR3 bases are TGTGCCAGCAGCCCTCGAGCTTTCTTT.

The chain joins TRBV30 to TRBJ1-4, with D perhaps matching TRBD1 (6 bases). The CDR3 has 13 residues. Trimming took off 0 bases at V and 13 bases at J, with 15 bases between the two ends. Germline CDR1 and CDR2: GTSNPN and SVGIG (reference sequence). CDR3 amino acids: CAWSVGGTGTLFF. In DNA, the CDR3 is TGTGCCTGGAGTGTAGGGGGTACCGGGACACTGTTTTTT.

V and J are TRBV4-3 and TRBJ1-1; D not resolved. The CDR3 runs to 14 residues. Between the trimmed V and J ends, which lost 0 bases and 2 bases, there was a span of 7 bases. Germline CDR1 reads LGHNA; CDR2 reads YSLEER. CDR3 in DNA: TGCGCCAGCAGCCAAGATTTACTAAACACTGAAGCTTTCTTT. This sequence encodes CASSQDLLNTEAFF.

In nucleotides, the CDR3 is TGTGCCAGCCAGGGGGCGCCGTACAATGAGCAGTTCTTC. Translating gives CASQGAPYNEQFF. J is TRBJ2-1 and V is TRBV28; 8 nucleotides agree with TRBD1. Trimming took 8 bases from V and 4 from J; bases not matched to a gene: 4. The CDR3 covers 13 residues. Germline CDR1 and CDR2: MDHEN and SYDVKM.

The genes are TRBV7-3 and TRBJ1-2; 8 positions agree with TRBD1. V lost 1 base and J lost 0; bases outside the gene matches: 4. The germline CDR1 and CDR2 sequences are SGHTA and FQGTGA. The CDR3 has 16 amino acids. The CDR3 DNA reads as TGTGCCAGCAGCTTAAAGCCGGACAGGGCTAACTATGGCTACACCTTC. Protein: CASSLKPDRANYGYTF.

V is TRBV18 and J is TRBJ2-7, with a possible D match to TRBD1 (6 bases). The germline V gene encodes CDR1 KGHSH and CDR2 LQKENI. This CDR3 region has 15 residues. Trimming cost V 5 bases and J 2 bases, with 16 bases left between them. CDR3 in DNA: TGTGCCAGCTCATTAGCCGGGACACTTACCTACGAGCAGTACTTC. Translating it yields CASSLAGTLTYEQYF.

The CDR3: CASSLYGSGRWDTQYF. CDR3 DNA sequence: TGTGCCAGCAGTTTATATGGTAGCGGGAGATGGGATACGCAGTATTTT. The rearrangement uses TRBV28 and TRBJ2-3; TRBD2 matches at 9 bases. The CDR3 totals 16 residues. Germline assignment: CDR1 MDHEN and CDR2 SYDVKM. The J segment lost 6 bases and the V segment lost 1 base, leaving 8 bases of the junction unmatched. The variable domain in full, with the rest retrieved from reference TRBV28 and TRBJ2-3, is DVKVTQSSRYLVKRTGEKVFLECVQDMDHENMFWYRQDPGLGLRLIYFSYDVKMKEKGDIPEGYSVSREKKERFSLILESASTNQTSMYLCASSLYGSGRWDTQYFGPGTRLTVL.

J is TRBJ1-1 and V is TRBV5-1; 9 bases align to TRBD1. CDR3 length: 11 amino acids. Germline V gives CDR1 SGHRS, CDR2 YFSETQ. The J segment lost 11 bases and the V segment lost 7 bases, leaving 6 bases of the junction unmatched. The CDR3 nucleotides are TGCGCCAGCGGGACAGGGCTGGAGGCTTTCTTT. Translated, it gives CASGTGLEAFF.

This chain uses TRBV10-2 with TRBJ2-1; the D gene is possibly TRBD2 (6 bases). The V gene's germline CDR1 is WSHSY and CDR2 SAAADI. Trimming removed 8 bases at V and 5 bases at J, with 13 bases between. This CDR3 is 13 amino acids long. CDR3 region: CASGYPGDNEQFF. In nucleotides, the CDR3 is TGCGCCAGCGGCTATCCGGGAGACAATGAGCAGTTCTTC.

V usage is TRBV25-1 and J usage is TRBJ1-1; the match to TRBD1 covers 8 bases. Unmatched junction bases numbered 13, after V lost 5 bases and J lost 5 bases. Germline loops: CDR1 MGHDK, CDR2 SYGVNS. The CDR3 contains 16 residues. The CDR3: CASSSERTGSLTEAFF. Written as DNA, the CDR3 is TGTGCCAGCAGTTCAGAGAGGACAGGGTCCTTAACTGAAGCTTTCTTT. The variable domain in full, completed from reference TRBV25-1 and TRBJ1-1, reads EADIYQTPRYLVIGTGKKITLECSQTMGHDKMYWYQQDPGMELHLIHYSYGVNSTEKGDLSSESTVSRIRTEHFPLTLESARPSHTSQYLCASSSERTGSLTEAFFGQGTRLTVV.

This clone occurred a few times. V is TRBV5-1 and J is TRBJ2-1; TRBD2 agrees at 11 bases. This CDR3 comprises 14 residues. J was trimmed by 8 bases and V by 4 bases; bases with no gene match: 5. Germline lookup yields CDR1 SGHRS and CDR2 YFSETQ. The DNA of the CDR3 is TGCGCCAGCAGCCCAGGGACTAGCGGCGATGAGCAGTTCTTC. Residues: CASSPGTSGDEQFF. Drawing the rest from reference TRBV5-1 and TRBJ2-1, the complete variable domain is KAGVTQTPRYLIKTRGQQVTLSCSPISGHRSVSWYQQTPGQGLQFLFEYFSETQRNKGNFPGRFSGRQFSNSRSEMNVSTLELGDSALYLCASSPGTSGDEQFFGPGTRLTVL.

The chain employs TRBV28 and TRBJ2-3; 8 nucleotides agree with TRBD1. This CDR3 contains 16 residues. The trim removed 5 bases at V and 3 bases at J, leaving 10 bases unmatched. Germline V gene sequence: CDR1 MDHEN, CDR2 SYDVKM. CDR3 nucleotide sequence: TGTGCCAGCAGTCCCCTAGGGACAGGTTCGACAGATACGCAGTATTTT. It specifies CASSPLGTGSTDTQYF.

The CDR3 spells CAWVVSVNTGELFF. The DNA of the CDR3 is TGTGCCTGGGTAGTTTCCGTGAACACCGGGGAGCTGTTTTTT. J is TRBJ2-2 and V is TRBV30; D gene unclear. Germline V gene data show CDR1 as GTSNPN and CDR2 as SVGIG (reference sequence). This CDR3 region has 14 residues. V dropped 5 bases and J dropped 1 base, with 11 bases sitting between them.